Below are 30 T cell receptor beta chains sequenced from a single sample in a study of regulatory T cells in long-lasting Graves disease. Time point denoted: newly diagnosed GD, antithyroid drugs for less than 3 months. From RNA extracted from PBMCs, the TCR library was made. Investigators prepared the TCR beta libraries by applying iRepertoire HTBI primers and Arm-PCR of CDR3 regions. TCRdb reanalysed the multiplex PCR reads using MiXCR and keeps one entry per CDR3 protein. The table has 560,000 or so distinct CDR3 sequences, about 16% seen once. Separately, the same data were catalogued under a study of T cells in Graves' hyperthyroidism and ophthalmopathy.

The sample consisted of peripheral blood mononuclear cells (PBMCs), taken at new diagnosis, from a patient treated with antithyroid drugs. The origin of the receptors is a man younger than 35 with Graves disease.

On this clonotype itself: Sequence at one end of the junction differs from germline and may be a read error. The rearrangement uses TRBV19 and TRBJ1-2, with TRBD1 as a possible D gene (5 bases). The CDR3 totals 15 residues. CDR1 LNHDA and CDR2 SQIVND come from the germline V gene (reference sequence). The DNA for the CDR3 is TGTGCCACTAGTCCCGGGACGGACCCTTACGGTGGCTACACCTTC. Translating it yields CATSPGTDPYGGYTF.

This clonotype was observed at least ten times. At one boundary the junction diverges from the germline segment, which might be a read error. The chain has TRBV5-1 and TRBJ2-2; TRBD1 might be the D (6 bases). CDR1 and CDR2 (germline): SGHRS, YFSETQ. The CDR3 runs 13 residues. CDR3 protein: CASSLQGSGELFF. CDR3 DNA sequence: TGTGCCAGCAGCCTACAGGGTTCGGGGGAGCTGTTTTTT.

This clonotype came up many times. The V call is TRBV7-9, the J call TRBJ1-2; D unclear. CDR1 is SEHNR, CDR2 FQNEAQ, per germline (reference sequence). The germline V and J ends were trimmed by 4 bases and 3 bases, with 18 bases remaining between them. The CDR3 has 16 residues. CDR3 sequence reads: CASSSPPLAKDYGYTF. As DNA, the CDR3 is TGTGCCAGCAGCTCACCACCGTTAGCGAAAGACTATGGCTACACCTTC.

This clonotype was counted only a few times. V and J are TRBV20-1 and TRBJ2-6, with 8 bases fitting TRBD2. V lost 2 bases to trimming and J lost 0 bases; unmatched junction nucleotides: 6. This CDR3 contains 17 residues. Germline V CDR1 and CDR2: DFQATT, SNEGSKA (reference sequence). The CDR3 sequence is CSARLAGLNSGANVLTF. CDR3 sequence (DNA): TGCAGTGCTAGACTAGCGGGCCTCAACTCTGGGGCCAACGTCCTGACTTTC.

The chain carries TRBV27 and TRBJ2-3; weak D call: TRBD1 (6 bases). V was trimmed by 6 bases and J by 1 base, leaving 14 bases between them. CDR1 is MNHEY and CDR2 is SMNVEV in the germline V gene (reference sequence). This CDR3 comprises 15 residues. CDR3 in amino acids: CASSPQGIGTDTQYF. The CDR3 DNA follows: TGTGCCAGCAGCCCACAGGGTATTGGCACAGATACGCAGTATTTT.

This clonotype was seen repeatedly, ten times or more. The chain employs TRBV20-1 and TRBJ2-2, with TRBD2 identical over 15 bases. Per the germline V gene, CDR1 is DFQATT and CDR2 is SNEGSKA (reference sequence). After removal of 6 bases from V and 4 bases from J, the junction contained 6 bases not matched to a gene. This CDR3 spans 16 amino acids. CDR3 in amino acids: CSAGTSGRSGTGELFF. The CDR3 nucleotides read TGCAGTGCCGGGACTAGCGGGAGGTCCGGCACCGGGGAGCTGTTTTTT.

This clonotype was recorded a few times. V usage is TRBV20-1 and J usage is TRBJ2-5, with 9 bases that match TRBD1. Germline CDR1 DFQATT, CDR2 SNEGSKA (reference sequence). The CDR3 covers 12 residues. Trimming took 6 bases from V and 5 from J; bases not matched to a gene: 4. CDR3 coding DNA: TGCAGTGCCAAGGACAGGGGCGAGACCCAGTACTTC. Protein: CSAKDRGETQYF.

This clonotype turned up a few times. The chain has TRBV7-9 and TRBJ1-1; weak D call: TRBD1 (6 bases). Germline loops: CDR1 SEHNR, CDR2 FQNEAQ (reference sequence). Trimming took 5 bases from V and 4 from J, leaving 14 bases between them. The CDR3 spans 14 residues. CDR3: CASSGGGARTEAFF. CDR3 in DNA: TGTGCCAGCAGCGGGGGGGGGGCACGCACTGAAGCTTTCTTT.

This clonotype was seen at least ten times. V is TRBV28 and J is TRBJ1-1, with 10 bases identical to TRBD1. The CDR3 contains 18 residues. Germline assignment: CDR1 MDHEN and CDR2 SYDVKM. V dropped 5 bases and J dropped 0; count of bases not matched to a gene: 12. DNA of the CDR3: TGTGCCAGCAGTCACCCCCGGGACAGGGGAATGGTGAACACTGAAGCTTTCTTT. Translated, it gives CASSHPRDRGMVNTEAFF.

The chain is built from TRBV19 and TRBJ1-5; maybe TRBD1 (5 bases). This CDR3 comprises 14 residues. V was cut by 5 bases and J by 5 bases, with 13 bases left in between. Germline CDR1 reads LNHDA; CDR2 reads SQIVND (reference sequence). The CDR3 protein is CASSRPGNYQPQHF. For the CDR3, the DNA is TGTGCCAGTAGTCGTCCAGGGAACTATCAGCCCCAGCATTTT.

This sequence joins TRBV7-3 and TRBJ1-6; 8 positions agree with TRBD1. Germline CDR1 SGHTA, CDR2 FQGTGA. The ends lost 5 bases at V and 10 bases at J; junction bases unmatched: 10. The CDR3 runs 15 residues. The CDR3 DNA is TGTGCCAGCAGCCAACTGACAGGGGCACGGTCACCCCTCCACTTT. Translating gives CASSQLTGARSPLHF.

This clonotype was seen repeatedly, ten times or more. V usage is TRBV27 and J usage is TRBJ2-7, with 10 bases lining up with TRBD2. CDR3 size: 17 residues. CDR1 MNHEY and CDR2 SMNVEV come from the germline V gene (reference sequence). V gave up 8 bases and J gave up 0 bases; unmatched junction bases: 13. The CDR3 loop reads CASSGGKAGGVSYEQYF. CDR3 in DNA: TGTGCCAGCTCTGGGGGAAAAGCGGGGGGGGTCTCCTACGAGCAGTACTTC.

Ten or more counts support this clonotype. This rearrangement joins TRBV11-2 to TRBJ1-1; no definite D call. The V gene lost 1 base and the J gene lost 0 bases, with 9 bases spanning the gap. Per the germline V gene, CDR1 is SGHAT and CDR2 is FQNNGV. The CDR3 is 15 residues long. The CDR3 DNA reads TGTGCCAGCAGCTTAGGGCGGACGATGAACACTGAAGCTTTCTTT. Translated, it gives CASSLGRTMNTEAFF.

This chain connects TRBV5-1 to TRBJ2-3, with a weak D call TRBD1 (5 bases). In germline, CDR1 is SGHRS, CDR2 YFSETQ. Trimming took 4 bases from V and 6 from J, leaving 24 bases between them. The CDR3 contains 17 residues. The CDR3: CASSGRVGHRLRDTQYF. For the CDR3, the DNA is TGCGCCAGCAGCGGGCGAGTTGGGCACAGGCTCAGGGATACGCAGTATTTT.

The J gene is TRBJ1-1, the V gene TRBV13; D gene ambiguous. Germline V gives CDR1 PRHDT, CDR2 FYEKMQ (reference sequence). Trimming removed 4 bases at V and 4 bases at J, with 19 bases between. The CDR3 consists of 16 residues. The CDR3 DNA reads as TGTGCCAGCAGCTGGGGATCAGGCGGTGAGGGCACTGAAGCTTTCTTT. Translated: CASSWGSGGEGTEAFF.

In its sample, this clonotype was seen a few times. The J gene is TRBJ2-2, the V gene TRBV19, with a possible D match to TRBD2 (5 bases). The CDR3 length is 11 residues. CDR1 and CDR2 from the germline V gene are LNHDA and SQIVND (reference sequence). V was pared by 8 bases and J by 7 bases, with 8 bases between. In DNA, the CDR3 is TGTGCCAGTGGAGGAAGCGGGGAGCTGTTTTTT. Translated: CASGGSGELFF.

This clonotype was found many times. The CDR3 DNA reads TGTGCCAGCAGCGGGGGGACTAACCCGGGGGATGAGCAGTTCTTC. It codes for CASSGGTNPGDEQFF. The chain has TRBV11-2 and TRBJ2-1; TRBD2 matches 7 bases. Germline V gives CDR1 SGHAT, CDR2 FQNNGV. Germline trimming cut 5 bases from V and 8 bases from J; bases unmatched to any gene: 12. This CDR3 region has 15 residues.

This clonotype was detected only a few times. The rearrangement uses TRBV20-1 and TRBJ1-5; no reliable D call. The CDR3 extends over 15 amino acids. Germline CDR1 is DFQATT and CDR2 is SNEGSKA (reference sequence). With 6 bases removed from V and 0 bases from J, the gap between germline ends came to 15 bases. Here the CDR3 DNA reads TGCAGTGCACCCCTTGGCGGGGATAGCAATCAGCCCCAGCATTTT. It yields the protein CSAPLGGDSNQPQHF.

This clonotype was observed many times. This chain connects TRBV28 to TRBJ2-7; the D gene is possibly TRBD2 (5 bases). The V end was cut by 2 bases, the J end by 7 bases, with 18 bases between. The CDR3 is 15 amino acids. Looked up from germline, CDR1 is MDHEN and CDR2 is SYDVKM. The CDR3: CASSLPLHRSGEQYF. The CDR3 coding sequence is TGTGCCAGCAGTTTACCCCTCCATAGGTCGGGAGAGCAGTACTTC.

This sequence joins TRBV7-8 and TRBJ1-5, with a weak D call TRBD1 (5 bases). Germline-derived CDR1 and CDR2 are SGHVS and FQNEAQ. Trimming stripped 0 bases from V and 0 bases from J, with 12 bases between. The length of the CDR3 is 17 residues. The CDR3 bases are TGTGCCAGCAGCTTAGCTGGGGGACTTAATAGCAATCAGCCCCAGCATTTT. It is translated as CASSLAGGLNSNQPQHF.

This clonotype was found a few times. V and J are TRBV4-1 and TRBJ2-7, with a tentative D call TRBD2 (5 bases). CDR3 size: 13 residues. Per germline, CDR1 MGHRA and CDR2 YSYEKL. Trimming took off 4 bases at V and 6 bases at J, with 13 bases between the two ends. Written as DNA, the CDR3 is TGCGCCAGCAGCCCCCGGGGTGGGGTCGAGCAGTACTTC. It specifies CASSPRGGVEQYF.

This clonotype was counted many times. The rearrangement links TRBV5-8 to TRBJ1-1; D not resolved. The germline V gene encodes CDR1 SGHTS and CDR2 YDEGEE. Trimming removed 0 bases at V and 4 bases at J, with 7 bases between. The CDR3 is 13 residues long. CDR3 loop: CASSLGSSTEAFF. The CDR3 nucleotides read TGTGCCAGCAGCTTGGGCAGCAGCACTGAAGCTTTCTTT.

V gene TRBV19 combines with J gene TRBJ2-2; unclear D gene. The CDR3 has 12 residues. The germline V gene has CDR1 LNHDA and CDR2 SQIVND (reference sequence). The germline V and J ends were trimmed by 10 bases and 6 bases, with 12 bases remaining between them. As DNA, the CDR3 is TGTGCCACCTATTTTGGAGCCGGGGAGCTGTTTTTT. This translates into CATYFGAGELFF.

Many counts were recorded for this clonotype. The genes are TRBV5-1 and TRBJ2-7; possibly TRBD2 for D (6 bases). Germline CDR1 SGHRS, CDR2 YFSETQ. There are 16 residues in the CDR3. The V gene lost 0 bases and the J gene lost 3 bases, with 16 bases spanning the gap. The CDR3 DNA reads TGCGCCAGCAGCTTGGTCAAGGGGAGGAACTACTACGAGCAGTACTTC. Its protein is CASSLVKGRNYYEQYF.

This clonotype was seen ten or more times. The junction differs from germline at one of its ends, possibly a read error. The gene calls are TRBV7-2 and TRBJ2-7; 8 nucleotides align to TRBD1. The germline CDR1 and CDR2 sequences are SGHTA and FQGNSA. The CDR3 has 14 residues. This chain's CDR3 is CASSLTQGAYEQYF. The CDR3 nucleotides read TGCGCCAGCAGCTTAACACAGGGGGCCTACGAGCAGTACTTC.

The chain links TRBV19 to TRBJ2-1, with TRBD2 identical over 8 bases. Losses at the gene ends were 1 base for V and 4 bases for J; bases not matched to a gene: 12. CDR1 and CDR2 from the germline V gene are LNHDA and SQIVND (reference sequence). The CDR3 loop spans 18 amino acids. CDR3 in amino acids: CASSIGRSGSPQYNEQFF. The DNA for the CDR3 is TGTGCCAGTAGTATAGGTAGGAGCGGGAGTCCCCAGTACAATGAGCAGTTCTTC.

This clonotype has ten or more counts. CDR3 nucleotides: TGTGCCAGCAGCTTAACGTTAACAGGATACAATGAGCAGTTCTTC. Amino acids: CASSLTLTGYNEQFF. The chain has TRBV7-3 and TRBJ2-1; D might be TRBD1 (5 bases). The CDR3 is made up of 15 amino acids. Germline V CDR1 and CDR2: SGHTA, FQGTGA. V was trimmed by 0 bases and J by 4 bases, leaving 10 bases between them.

This clonotype was detected many times. This chain joins TRBV5-1 and TRBJ2-1; D is uncertain. With 1 base removed from V and 5 bases from J, the gap between germline ends came to 10 bases. Germline V gene sequence: CDR1 SGHRS, CDR2 YFSETQ. CDR3 length: 14 residues. This CDR3 is CASSLFSENNEQFF. The CDR3 bases are TGCGCCAGCAGCTTGTTCTCAGAAAACAATGAGCAGTTCTTC.

In DNA form, the CDR3 reads TGCAGTGCTAGAGCTCCTCAGGTTAACTCCTACGAGCAGTACTTC. This gives the protein CSARAPQVNSYEQYF. V usage is TRBV20-1 and J usage is TRBJ2-7; D ambiguous. The V end lost 1 base, the J end lost 0 bases, and 13 bases lay between the germline ends. Germline CDR1 DFQATT, CDR2 SNEGSKA (reference sequence). The CDR3 extends over 15 amino acids.

At least ten counts were recorded for this clonotype. V is TRBV29-1 and J is TRBJ1-1, with 8 bases lining up with TRBD1. Germline trimming cut 7 bases from V and 6 bases from J; bases unmatched to any gene: 10. The CDR3 totals 13 residues. Germline CDR1 and CDR2: SQVTM and ANQGSEA. The chain's CDR3 is CSARDRSPPEAFF. The CDR3 DNA reads TGCAGCGCCCGGGACAGGTCCCCCCCTGAAGCTTTCTTT.